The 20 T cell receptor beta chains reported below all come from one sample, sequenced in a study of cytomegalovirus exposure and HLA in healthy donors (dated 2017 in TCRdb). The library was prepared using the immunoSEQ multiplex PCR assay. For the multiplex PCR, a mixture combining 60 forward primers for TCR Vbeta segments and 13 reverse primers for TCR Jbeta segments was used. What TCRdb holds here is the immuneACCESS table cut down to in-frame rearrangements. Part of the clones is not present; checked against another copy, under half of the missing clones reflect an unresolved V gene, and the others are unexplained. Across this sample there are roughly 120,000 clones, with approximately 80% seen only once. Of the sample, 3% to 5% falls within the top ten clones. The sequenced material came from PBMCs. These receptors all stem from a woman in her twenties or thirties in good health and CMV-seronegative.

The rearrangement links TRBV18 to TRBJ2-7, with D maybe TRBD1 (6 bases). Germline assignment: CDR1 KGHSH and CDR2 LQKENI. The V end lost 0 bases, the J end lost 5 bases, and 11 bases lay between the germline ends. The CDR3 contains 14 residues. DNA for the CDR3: TGTGCCAGCTCACCACCTACAGGGAAAGACGAGCAGTACTTC. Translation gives CASSPPTGKDEQYF.

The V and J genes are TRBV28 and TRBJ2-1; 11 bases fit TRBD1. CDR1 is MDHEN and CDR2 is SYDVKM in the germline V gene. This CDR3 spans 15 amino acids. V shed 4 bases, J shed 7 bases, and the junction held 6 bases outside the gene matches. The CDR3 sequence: CASSSRTGGLNEQFF. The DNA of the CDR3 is TGTGCCAGCAGTTCCCGGACAGGGGGCTTGAATGAGCAGTTCTTC.

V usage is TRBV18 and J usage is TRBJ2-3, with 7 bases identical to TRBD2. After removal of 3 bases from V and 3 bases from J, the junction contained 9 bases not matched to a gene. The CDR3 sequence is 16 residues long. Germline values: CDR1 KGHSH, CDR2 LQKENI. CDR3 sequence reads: CASSPNTGRKTDTQYF. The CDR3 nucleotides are TGTGCCAGCTCACCCAATACCGGGAGGAAGACAGATACGCAGTATTTT.

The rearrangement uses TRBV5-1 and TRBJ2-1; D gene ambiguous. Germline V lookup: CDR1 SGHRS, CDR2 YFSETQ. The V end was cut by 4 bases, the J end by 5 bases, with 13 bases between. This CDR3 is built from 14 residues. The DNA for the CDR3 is TGCGCCAGCAGCCCGGTACCTGGTAACAATGAGCAGTTCTTC. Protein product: CASSPVPGNNEQFF.

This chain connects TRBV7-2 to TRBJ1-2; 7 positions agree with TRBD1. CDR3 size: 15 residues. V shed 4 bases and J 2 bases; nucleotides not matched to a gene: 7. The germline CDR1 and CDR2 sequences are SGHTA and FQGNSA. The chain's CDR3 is CASSSRGDRNYGYTF. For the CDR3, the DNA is TGTGCCAGCAGCTCTAGGGGGGACAGAAACTATGGCTACACCTTC.

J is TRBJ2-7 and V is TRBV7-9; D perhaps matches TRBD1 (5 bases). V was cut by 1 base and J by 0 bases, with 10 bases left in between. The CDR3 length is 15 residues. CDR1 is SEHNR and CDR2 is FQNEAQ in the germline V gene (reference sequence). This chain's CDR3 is CASSLGDSASYEQYF. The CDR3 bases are TGTGCCAGCAGCTTAGGCGACAGCGCCTCCTACGAGCAGTACTTC.

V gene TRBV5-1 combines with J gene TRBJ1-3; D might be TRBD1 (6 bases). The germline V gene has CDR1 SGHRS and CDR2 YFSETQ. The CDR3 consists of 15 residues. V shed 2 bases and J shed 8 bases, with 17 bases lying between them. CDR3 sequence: CASSLTGNGADTIYF. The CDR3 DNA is TGCGCCAGCAGCTTAACAGGGAATGGGGCGGACACCATATATTTT.

The CDR3 reads CASSTGTGANEKLFF. The DNA of the CDR3 is TGTGCCAGTAGTACCGGGACAGGGGCTAATGAAAAACTGTTTTTT. The chain recombines TRBV19 with TRBJ1-4; 10 positions match TRBD1. This CDR3 has 15 residues. Losses at the gene ends were 4 bases for V and 3 bases for J; bases not matched to a gene: 2. Germline values: CDR1 LNHDA, CDR2 SQIVND (reference sequence).

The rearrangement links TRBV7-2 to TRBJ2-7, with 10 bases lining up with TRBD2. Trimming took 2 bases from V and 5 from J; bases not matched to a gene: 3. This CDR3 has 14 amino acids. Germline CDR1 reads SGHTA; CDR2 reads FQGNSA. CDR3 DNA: TGTGCCAGCAGCTTAAGGACTAGCGGAAACGAGCAGTACTTC. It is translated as CASSLRTSGNEQYF.

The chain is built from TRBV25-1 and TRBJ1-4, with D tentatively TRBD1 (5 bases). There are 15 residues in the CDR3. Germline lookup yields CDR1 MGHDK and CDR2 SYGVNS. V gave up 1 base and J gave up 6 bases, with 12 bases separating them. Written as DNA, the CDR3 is TGTGCCAGCAGTGAATCCTGGGGGACTGATGAAAAACTGTTTTTT. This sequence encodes CASSESWGTDEKLFF.

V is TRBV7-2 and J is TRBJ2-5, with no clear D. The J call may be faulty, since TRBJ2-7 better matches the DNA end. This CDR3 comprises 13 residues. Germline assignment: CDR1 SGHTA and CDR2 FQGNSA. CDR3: CASSPKFSYEQYF. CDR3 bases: TGTGCCAGCAGCCCCAAGTTCTCCTACGAGCAGTACTTC.

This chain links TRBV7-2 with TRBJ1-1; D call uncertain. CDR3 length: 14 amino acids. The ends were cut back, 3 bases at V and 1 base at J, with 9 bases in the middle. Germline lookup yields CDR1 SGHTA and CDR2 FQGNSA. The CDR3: CASSLISGNTEAFF. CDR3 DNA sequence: TGTGCCAGCAGCTTGATCTCAGGGAACACTGAAGCTTTCTTT.

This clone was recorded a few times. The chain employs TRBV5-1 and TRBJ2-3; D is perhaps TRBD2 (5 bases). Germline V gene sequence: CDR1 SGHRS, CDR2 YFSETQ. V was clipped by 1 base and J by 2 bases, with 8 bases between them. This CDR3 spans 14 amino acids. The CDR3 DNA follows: TGCGCCAGCAGCTTGCTCGGGGTCACAGATACGCAGTATTTT. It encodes CASSLLGVTDTQYF.

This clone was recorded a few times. CDR3 sequence reads: CASSPHLGTGSQPQHF. As DNA, the CDR3 is TGTGCCAGCAGTCCCCATCTGGGTACGGGTAGTCAGCCCCAGCATTTT. The V gene is TRBV28, the J gene TRBJ1-5, with D uncertain. V lost 5 bases and J 6 bases, leaving 20 bases between the germline ends. CDR1 is MDHEN, CDR2 SYDVKM, per germline. The CDR3 is 16 amino acids.

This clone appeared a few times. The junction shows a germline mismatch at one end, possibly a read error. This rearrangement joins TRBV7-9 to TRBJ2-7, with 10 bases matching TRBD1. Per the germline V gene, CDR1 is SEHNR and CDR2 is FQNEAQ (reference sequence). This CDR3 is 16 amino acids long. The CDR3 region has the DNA TGTTCCAGCAGCTTAGGACCGGGACAGGGGACCTACGAGCAGTACTTC. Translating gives CSSSLGPGQGTYEQYF. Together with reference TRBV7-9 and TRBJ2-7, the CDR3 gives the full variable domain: DTGVSQNPRHKITKRGQNVTFRCDPISEHNRLYWYRQTLGQGPEFLTYFQNEAQLEKSRLLSDRFSAERPKGSFSTLEIQRTEQGDSAMYLCSSSLGPGQGTYEQYFGPGTRLTVT.

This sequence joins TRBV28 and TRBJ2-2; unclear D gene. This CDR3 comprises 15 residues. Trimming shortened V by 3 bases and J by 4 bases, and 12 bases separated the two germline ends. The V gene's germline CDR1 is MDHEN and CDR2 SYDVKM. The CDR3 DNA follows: TGTGCCAGCAGTTTGCGCTGGTCTACCACCGGGGAGCTGTTTTTT. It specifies CASSLRWSTTGELFF.

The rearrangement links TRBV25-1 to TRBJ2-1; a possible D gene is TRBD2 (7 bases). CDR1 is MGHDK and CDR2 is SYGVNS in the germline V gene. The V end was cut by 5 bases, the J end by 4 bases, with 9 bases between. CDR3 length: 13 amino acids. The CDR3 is CASSKGGYNEQFF. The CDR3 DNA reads TGTGCCAGCAGTAAGGGGGGGTACAATGAGCAGTTCTTC.

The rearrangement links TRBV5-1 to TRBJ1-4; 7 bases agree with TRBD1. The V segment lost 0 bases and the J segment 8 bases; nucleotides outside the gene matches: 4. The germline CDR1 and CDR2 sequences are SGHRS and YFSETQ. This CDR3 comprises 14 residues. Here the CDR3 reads CASSLVGGDEKLFF. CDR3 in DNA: TGCGCCAGCAGCTTGGTAGGGGGCGACGAAAAACTGTTTTTT. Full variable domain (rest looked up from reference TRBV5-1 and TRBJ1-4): KAGVTQTPRYLIKTRGQQVTLSCSPISGHRSVSWYQQTPGQGLQFLFEYFSETQRNKGNFPGRFSGRQFSNSRSEMNVSTLELGDSALYLCASSLVGGDEKLFFGSGTQLSVL.

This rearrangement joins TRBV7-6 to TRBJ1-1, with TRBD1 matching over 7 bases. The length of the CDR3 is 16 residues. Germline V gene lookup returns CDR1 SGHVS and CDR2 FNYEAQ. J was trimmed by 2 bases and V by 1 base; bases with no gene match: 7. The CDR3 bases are TGTGCCAGCAGCTTAGGTTCGGCAGGGGGAAACACTGAAGCTTTCTTT. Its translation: CASSLGSAGGNTEAFF.

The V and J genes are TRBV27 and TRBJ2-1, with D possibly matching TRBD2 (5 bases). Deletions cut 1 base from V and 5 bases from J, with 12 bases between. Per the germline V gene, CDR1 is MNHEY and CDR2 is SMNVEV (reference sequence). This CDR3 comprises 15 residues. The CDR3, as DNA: TGTGCCAGCAGTTTATGGAGCGGTACGAACAATGAGCAGTTCTTC. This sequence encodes CASSLWSGTNNEQFF.